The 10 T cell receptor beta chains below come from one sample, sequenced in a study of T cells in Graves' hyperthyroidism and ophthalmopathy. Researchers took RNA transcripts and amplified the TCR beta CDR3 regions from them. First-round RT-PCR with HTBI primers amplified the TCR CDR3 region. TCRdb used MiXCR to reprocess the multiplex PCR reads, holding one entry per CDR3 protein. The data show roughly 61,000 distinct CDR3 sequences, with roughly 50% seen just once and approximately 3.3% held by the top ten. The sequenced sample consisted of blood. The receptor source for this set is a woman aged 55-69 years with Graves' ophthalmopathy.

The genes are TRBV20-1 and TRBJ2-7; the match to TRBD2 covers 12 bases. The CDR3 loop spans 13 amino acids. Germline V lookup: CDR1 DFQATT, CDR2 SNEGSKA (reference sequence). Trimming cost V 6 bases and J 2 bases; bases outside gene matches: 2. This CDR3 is CSATSGRTYEQYF. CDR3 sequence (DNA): TGCAGTGCAACTAGCGGGAGGACCTACGAGCAGTACTTC.

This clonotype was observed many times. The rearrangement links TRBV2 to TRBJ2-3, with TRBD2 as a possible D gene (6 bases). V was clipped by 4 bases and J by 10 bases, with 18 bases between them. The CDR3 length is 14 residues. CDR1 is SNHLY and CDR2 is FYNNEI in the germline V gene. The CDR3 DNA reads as TGTGCCAGCAGTGGACTAGGTTCGGCGGTGGCGCAGTATTTT. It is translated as CASSGLGSAVAQYF. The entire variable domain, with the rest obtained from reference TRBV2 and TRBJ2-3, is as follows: EPEVTQTPSHQVTQMGQEVILRCVPISNHLYFYWYRQILGQKVEFLVSFYNNEISEKSEIFDDQFSVERPDGSNFTLKIRSTKLEDSAMYFCASSGLGSAVAQYFGPGTRLTVL.

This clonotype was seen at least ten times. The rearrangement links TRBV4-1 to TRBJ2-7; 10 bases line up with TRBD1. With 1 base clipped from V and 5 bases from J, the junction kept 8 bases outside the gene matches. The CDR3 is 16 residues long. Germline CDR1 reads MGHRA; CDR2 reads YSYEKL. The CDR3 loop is CASSQVFRTGGNEQYF. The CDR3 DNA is TGCGCCAGCAGCCAAGTTTTCAGGACAGGGGGTAACGAGCAGTACTTC.

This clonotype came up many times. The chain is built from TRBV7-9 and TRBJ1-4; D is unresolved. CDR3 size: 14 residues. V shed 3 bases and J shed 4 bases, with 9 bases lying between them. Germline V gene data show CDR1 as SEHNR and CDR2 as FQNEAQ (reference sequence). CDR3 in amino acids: CASSFYGDNEKLFF. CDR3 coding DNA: TGTGCCAGCAGCTTTTACGGCGATAATGAAAAACTGTTTTTT.

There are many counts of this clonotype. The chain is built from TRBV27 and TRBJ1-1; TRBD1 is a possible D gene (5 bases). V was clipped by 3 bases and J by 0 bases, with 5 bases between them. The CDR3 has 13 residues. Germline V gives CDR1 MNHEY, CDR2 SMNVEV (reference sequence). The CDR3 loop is CASSLTVNTEAFF. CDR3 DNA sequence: TGTGCCAGCAGTTTGACAGTGAACACTGAAGCTTTCTTT.

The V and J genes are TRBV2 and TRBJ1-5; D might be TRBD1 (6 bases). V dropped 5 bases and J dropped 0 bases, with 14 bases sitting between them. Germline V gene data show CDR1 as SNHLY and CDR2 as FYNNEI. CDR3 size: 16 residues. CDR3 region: CASSPQGTPSNQPQHF. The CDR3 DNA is TGTGCCAGCAGTCCACAGGGAACTCCTAGCAATCAGCCCCAGCATTTT. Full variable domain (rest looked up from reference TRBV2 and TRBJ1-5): EPEVTQTPSHQVTQMGQEVILRCVPISNHLYFYWYRQILGQKVEFLVSFYNNEISEKSEIFDDQFSVERPDGSNFTLKIRSTKLEDSAMYFCASSPQGTPSNQPQHFGDGTRLSIL.

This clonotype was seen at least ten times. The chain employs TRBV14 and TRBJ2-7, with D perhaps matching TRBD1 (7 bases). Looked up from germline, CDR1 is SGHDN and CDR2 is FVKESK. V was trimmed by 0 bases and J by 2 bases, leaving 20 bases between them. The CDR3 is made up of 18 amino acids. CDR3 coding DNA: TGTGCCAGCAGCCAAGATCGTATCGGGCAGGGGGGACCCTACGAGCAGTACTTC. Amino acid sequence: CASSQDRIGQGGPYEQYF.

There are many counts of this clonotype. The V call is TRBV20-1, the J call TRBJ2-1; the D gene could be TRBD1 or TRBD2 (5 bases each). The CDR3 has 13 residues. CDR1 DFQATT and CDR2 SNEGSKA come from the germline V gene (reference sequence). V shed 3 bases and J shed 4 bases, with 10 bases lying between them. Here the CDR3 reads CSASRDVYNEQFF. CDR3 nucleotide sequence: TGCAGTGCTAGCCGGGACGTATACAATGAGCAGTTCTTC.

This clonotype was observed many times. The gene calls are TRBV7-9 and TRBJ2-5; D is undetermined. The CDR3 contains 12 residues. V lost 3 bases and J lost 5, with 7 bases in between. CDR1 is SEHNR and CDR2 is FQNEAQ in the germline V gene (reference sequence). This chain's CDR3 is CASSFVSETQYF. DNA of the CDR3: TGTGCCAGCAGCTTTGTATCGGAGACCCAGTACTTC. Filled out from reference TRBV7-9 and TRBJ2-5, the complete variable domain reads DTGVSQNPRHKITKRGQNVTFRCDPISEHNRLYWYRQTLGQGPEFLTYFQNEAQLEKSRLLSDRFSAERPKGSFSTLEIQRTEQGDSAMYLCASSFVSETQYFGPGTRLLVL.

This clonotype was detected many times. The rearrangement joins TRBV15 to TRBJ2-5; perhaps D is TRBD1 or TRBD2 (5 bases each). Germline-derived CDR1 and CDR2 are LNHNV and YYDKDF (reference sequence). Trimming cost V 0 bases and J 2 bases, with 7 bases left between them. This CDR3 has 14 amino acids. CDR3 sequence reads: CATSREEGQETQYF. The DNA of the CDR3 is TGTGCCACCAGCAGAGAAGAGGGGCAAGAGACCCAGTACTTC.